This T cell receptor (beta chain) was sequenced in a study of blood T cell repertoires in COVID-19. This study enrolled people aged roughly 18 to 89 from around 25 US geographic areas. Cohort assignment relied on participant-reported clinical history. Trimming pared 0 bases from V and 5 bases from J, leaving 7 bases between. The CDR3 is 13 amino acids. Germline values: CDR1 MNHNS, CDR2 SASEGT. Original processing notes: The authors estimated nucleated cell counts from reference gene primer amplification. Assay used: immunoSEQ multiplex PCR; TCRdb lists only in-frame clones, some missing. Clone size and V and J calls were adopted from that table, with D and trimming inferred from the DNA. The sample yields over 250,000 clones, 70% to 90% seen once.

The source is an older woman in a cohort exposed to, infected with or recovered from COVID-19 (not recorded which). The sequenced sample consisted of PBMCs or T cells enriched from blood (not recorded which). This sequence joins TRBV6-1 and TRBJ1-1; no definite D call. The CDR3 region is CASSEASVTEAFF. CDR3 in DNA: TGTGCCAGCAGTGAAGCGTCAGTTACTGAAGCTTTCTTT.